This is a list of T cell receptor beta chains from one sample in a study of identical twins. Each CDR3 protein is one row after TCRdb ran MiXCR on the 5' RACE reads. The sample shows roughly 470,000 distinct CDR3 sequences, approximately 14% of them seen only once. These data were also reused for a study on yellow fever vaccine responses in identical twins.

Input material: CD4+ T cells sorted from blood. These receptors all stem from a woman aged 18-29 years in good health. The CDR3 runs from the conserved cysteine through the conserved F or W. Fields, in order: D gene, V gene, CDR3 length, J gene, clone size, CDR3 DNA, CDR3 protein. A D gene is named only where the DNA matches it firmly. Size is omitted from some rows. Given values are once, few, many or a class for expanded clones.

d_call: NA
v_call: TRBV5-4
cdr3_length: 15
j_call: TRBJ2-7
clone_size: many
cdr3_nt: TGTGCCAGCAGCGAACCGGGAAGAGACTCCTACGAGCAGTACTTC
cdr3_aa: CASSEPGRDSYEQYF

d_call: NA
v_call: TRBV9
cdr3_length: 18
j_call: TRBJ2-2
clone_size: many
cdr3_nt: TGTGCCAGCAGCGTATCGCCGGTGGGCGGAGCGAACACCGGGGAGCTGTTTTTT
cdr3_aa: CASSVSPVGGANTGELFF

d_call: TRBD1
v_call: TRBV6-1
cdr3_length: 17
j_call: TRBJ2-4
clone_size: NA
cdr3_nt: TGTGCCAGCAGAAGAGCAACCCAACAGGGGGCGGAGGACATTCAGTACTTC
cdr3_aa: CASRRATQQGAEDIQYF

d_call: TRBD2
v_call: TRBV6-1
cdr3_length: 17
j_call: TRBJ2-1
clone_size: few
cdr3_nt: TGTGCCAGCAGTACACTCAGCCTAGCGGGAAGCAACAATGAGCAGTTCTTC
cdr3_aa: CASSTLSLAGSNNEQFF

d_call: NA
v_call: TRBV11-2
cdr3_length: 17
j_call: TRBJ1-1
clone_size: few
cdr3_nt: TGTGCCAGCAGCTTAGGTTTACTCTCAATGATGAACACTGAAGCTTTCTTT
cdr3_aa: CASSLGLLSMMNTEAFF

d_call: NA
v_call: TRBV6-1
cdr3_length: 15
j_call: TRBJ2-7
clone_size: NA
cdr3_nt: TGTGCCAGCAGTGATGGGCAGTCCCGAGTCTACGAGCAGTACTTC
cdr3_aa: CASSDGQSRVYEQYF

d_call: NA
v_call: TRBV19
cdr3_length: 12
j_call: TRBJ2-1
clone_size: NA
cdr3_nt: TGTGCCAGTAGTATACCTGCGGGTGAGCAGTTCTTC
cdr3_aa: CASSIPAGEQFF

d_call: TRBD1
v_call: TRBV6-5
cdr3_length: 17
j_call: TRBJ2-2
clone_size: few
cdr3_nt: TGTGCCAGCAGTTACTCTCACAGGGGGCGTCCACCCGGGGAGCTGTTTTTT
cdr3_aa: CASSYSHRGRPPGELFF

d_call: NA
v_call: TRBV7-2
cdr3_length: 14
j_call: TRBJ2-3
clone_size: NA
cdr3_nt: TGTGCCAGCAGCGCAGATCGCGGCACAGATACGCAGTATTTT
cdr3_aa: CASSADRGTDTQYF

d_call: NA
v_call: TRBV9
cdr3_length: 14
j_call: TRBJ2-3
clone_size: NA
cdr3_nt: TGTGCCAGCAGCGTAGCCCAGAGCACAGATACGCAGTATTTT
cdr3_aa: CASSVAQSTDTQYF

d_call: NA
v_call: TRBV7-9
cdr3_length: 14
j_call: TRBJ2-1
clone_size: many
cdr3_nt: TGTGCCAGCAGCTTTATGGAGGCGTACAATGAGCAGTTCTTC
cdr3_aa: CASSFMEAYNEQFF

d_call: NA
v_call: TRBV20-1
cdr3_length: 13
j_call: TRBJ2-5
clone_size: NA
cdr3_nt: TGCAGTGCTAGAGATGACAGCCAAGAGACCCAGTACTTC
cdr3_aa: CSARDDSQETQYF

d_call: NA
v_call: TRBV11-2
cdr3_length: 11
j_call: TRBJ2-1
clone_size: many
cdr3_nt: TGTGCCAGCAGCTTAGGGGTTGAGCAGTTCTTC
cdr3_aa: CASSLGVEQFF

d_call: NA
v_call: TRBV5-1
cdr3_length: 17
j_call: TRBJ2-3
clone_size: NA
cdr3_nt: TGCGCCAGCAGCCCAGGATTGCAGCCCGTGAGCACAGATACGCAGTATTTT
cdr3_aa: CASSPGLQPVSTDTQYF

d_call: TRBD1
v_call: TRBV5-5
cdr3_length: 15
j_call: TRBJ2-7
clone_size: few
cdr3_nt: TGTGCCAGCAGCTTTCGTTGGCAGGGGGCTGGCGAGCAGTACTTC
cdr3_aa: CASSFRWQGAGEQYF

d_call: NA
v_call: TRBV4-2
cdr3_length: 16
j_call: TRBJ1-4
clone_size: NA
cdr3_nt: TGTGCCAGCAGCCAAGGAGGGGGGGCGCCTAATGAAAAACTGTTTTTT
cdr3_aa: CASSQGGGAPNEKLFF